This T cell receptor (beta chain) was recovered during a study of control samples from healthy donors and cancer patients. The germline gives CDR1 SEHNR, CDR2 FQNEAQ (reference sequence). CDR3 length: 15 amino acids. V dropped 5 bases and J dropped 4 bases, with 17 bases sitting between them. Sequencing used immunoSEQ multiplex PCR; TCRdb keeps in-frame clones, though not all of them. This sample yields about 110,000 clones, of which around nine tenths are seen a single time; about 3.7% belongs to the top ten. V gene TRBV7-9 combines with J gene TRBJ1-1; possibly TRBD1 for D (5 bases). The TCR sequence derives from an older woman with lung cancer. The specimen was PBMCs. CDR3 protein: CASSQLGGAGTEAFF. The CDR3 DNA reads TGTGCCAGCAGCCAGCTGGGGGGAGCAGGCACTGAAGCTTTCTTT. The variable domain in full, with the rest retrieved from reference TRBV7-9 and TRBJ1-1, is DTGVSQNPRHKITKRGQNVTFRCDPISEHNRLYWYRQTLGQGPEFLTYFQNEAQLEKSRLLSDRFSAERPKGSFSTLEIQRTEQGDSAMYLCASSQLGGAGTEAFFGQGTRLTVV.